The 27 T cell receptor beta chains reported below all come from one sample, sequenced in a study of regulatory T cells in long-lasting Graves disease. The time point here: persistent/refractory GD, antithyroid drugs over 5 years with positive TRAb. From RNA extracted from PBMCs, the TCR library was made. Investigators prepared the TCR beta libraries by applying iRepertoire HTBI primers and Arm-PCR of CDR3 regions. TCRdb re-analysed the multiplex PCR reads in MiXCR, keeping a single row per CDR3 protein. The sample holds 400,000 to 500,000 distinct CDR3 sequences; around a fifth are singletons and the top ten take around 15%. The starting material was peripheral blood mononuclear cells (PBMCs), obtained when the disease was refractory, from a patient treated with antithyroid drugs. Receptor source: a female donor with Graves disease.

Comment on this clonotype: The junction shows a germline mismatch at one end, possibly a read error. The CDR3 spells CASSQDVVRDRGMNAEAFF. The CDR3 nucleotides read TGTGCCAGCAGCCAGGATGTTGTCAGGGACAGGGGCATGAACGCTGAAGCTTTCTTT. The rearrangement links TRBV5-6 to TRBJ1-1, with 10 bases lining up with TRBD1. There are 19 residues in the CDR3. CDR1 and CDR2 from the germline V gene are SGHDT and YYEEEE.

This clonotype has a count of ten or more. The CDR3 reads CASSYRWGNEQYF. Here the CDR3 DNA reads TGTGCCAGCAGTTATCGTTGGGGCAACGAGCAGTACTTC. The rearrangement links TRBV12-3 or TRBV12-4 to TRBJ2-7; a possible D gene is TRBD1 (5 bases). This CDR3 is 13 amino acids long. V gave up 4 bases and J gave up 5 bases, with 12 bases separating them.

This clonotype has ten or more counts. V is TRBV7-8 and J is TRBJ2-2, with D unresolved. The germline CDR1 and CDR2 sequences are SGHVS and FQNEAQ. Trimming left V 2 bases short and J 6 bases short, with 10 bases between. The CDR3 runs to 14 residues. In DNA form, the CDR3 reads TGTGCCAGCAGCTTATCCGGCCTGTCCGGGGAGCTGTTTTTT. Translated, it gives CASSLSGLSGELFF.

Ten or more counts support this clonotype. The V call is TRBV28, the J call TRBJ2-2; TRBD1 matches at 7 bases. Germline trimming cut 4 bases from V and 4 bases from J; bases unmatched to any gene: 3. The CDR3 loop spans 14 amino acids. Per the germline V gene, CDR1 is MDHEN and CDR2 is SYDVKM. The CDR3 loop reads CASSSTGLTGELFF. CDR3 nucleotide sequence: TGTGCCAGCAGTTCGACAGGGCTCACCGGGGAGCTGTTTTTT.

This rearrangement joins TRBV24-1 to TRBJ2-7; D gene uncertain. The CDR3 consists of 13 residues. The germline V gene has CDR1 KGHDR and CDR2 SFDVKD. V lost 6 bases to trimming and J lost 1 base, with 9 bases between them. The CDR3 sequence is CATSKAHSYEQYF. Written as DNA, the CDR3 is TGTGCCACCAGTAAGGCACATTCCTACGAGCAGTACTTC.

This clonotype was seen more than once but under ten times. A much larger clone differs by one base, so this may be a read error. Here the CDR3 omits its conserved ending phenylalanine or tryptophan, so a read error is the likely source. V and J are TRBV28 and TRBJ1-1, with 8 bases identical to TRBD1. The CDR3 extends over 15 amino acids. With 5 bases clipped from V and 4 bases from J, the junction kept 9 bases outside the gene matches. Germline V CDR1 and CDR2: MDHEN, SYDVKM. CDR3 sequence: CASSPLGQGTTEAFL. CDR3 nucleotides: TGTGCCAGCAGTCCCCTAGGACAGGGTACCACTGAAGCTTTCCTT.

Of note for this clonotype: Being one base from a much bigger clone, this may be a read error. The genes are TRBV25-1 and TRBJ2-5; 8 bases are a match to TRBD2. This CDR3 region has 15 residues. With 4 bases clipped from V and 4 bases from J, the junction kept 8 bases outside the gene matches. Germline CDR1 reads MGHDK; CDR2 reads SYGVNS. The CDR3 spells CASSVPGLVRETQYF. CDR3 DNA: TGTGCCAGCAGTGTTCCGGGACTAGTCCGAGAGACCCAGTACTTC.

A few counts support this clonotype. A single base separates this from a much larger clone, so it may be a read error. The chain employs TRBV28 and TRBJ2-7, with D possibly matching TRBD2 (5 bases). Trimming took 5 bases from V and 6 from J, leaving 20 bases between them. The CDR3 contains 15 residues. The germline V gene has CDR1 MDHEN and CDR2 SYDVKM. The CDR3 region has the DNA TGTGCCAGCAGTCCATCGACTATGGCTGTGTCCGAGCAGTACTTC. Translating it yields CASSPSTMAVSEQYF.

The sample holds a few counts of this clonotype. The CDR3 coding sequence is TGTGCCAGCAGTTTAGGGACAGGCGGCAATGAGCAGTTCTTC. This codes for CASSLGTGGNEQFF. V gene TRBV28 combines with J gene TRBJ2-1, with TRBD1 matching over 8 bases. Germline V gene data show CDR1 as MDHEN and CDR2 as SYDVKM. The CDR3 has 14 residues. The V gene end was trimmed by 2 bases and the J gene end by 6 bases; junction bases not matched to a gene: 3.

The J gene is TRBJ2-3, the V gene TRBV28; D is unclear. Germline CDR1 and CDR2: MDHEN and SYDVKM. The CDR3 sequence is 15 residues long. V lost 8 bases, J lost 3 bases, and 18 bases lay in between. This CDR3 reads CASSPPVIVTDTQYF. CDR3 DNA sequence: TGTGCCAGCTCACCACCGGTCATAGTGACAGATACGCAGTATTTT.

This chain's CDR3 is CASSPPRVAGGEQYF. DNA for the CDR3: TGTGCCAGCAGCCCCCCCCGGGTAGCGGGAGGCGAGCAGTACTTC. This chain joins TRBV13 and TRBJ2-7, with 10 bases matching TRBD2. V dropped 5 bases and J dropped 6; count of bases not matched to a gene: 10. Germline V CDR1 and CDR2: PRHDT, FYEKMQ (reference sequence). The CDR3 totals 15 residues.

This clonotype was counted between two and nine times. The chain recombines TRBV29-1 with TRBJ2-2; 8 bases agree with TRBD2. The CDR3 extends over 15 amino acids. Germline-derived CDR1 and CDR2 are SQVTM and ANQGSEA. Germline trimming cut 6 bases from V and 2 bases from J; bases unmatched to any gene: 8. The CDR3 DNA reads TGCAGCGTCGTTCCGGGACTAGAAAACACCGGGGAGCTGTTTTTT. It encodes CSVVPGLENTGELFF.

This clonotype was seen at least ten times. The V and J genes are TRBV7-8 and TRBJ2-2; 8 bases fit TRBD1. With V trimmed by 2 bases and J by 6 bases, 11 bases remained unmatched. The CDR3 is 17 residues long. In germline, CDR1 is SGHVS, CDR2 FQNEAQ. CDR3 region: CASSLLGRGRFAGELFF. The CDR3 DNA follows: TGTGCCAGCAGCTTACTGGGCAGGGGGCGATTCGCCGGGGAGCTGTTTTTT.

Only a few counts were recorded for this clonotype. The chain uses TRBV19 and TRBJ2-2, with D uncertain. With 7 bases removed from V and 0 bases from J, the gap between germline ends came to 9 bases. The germline CDR1 and CDR2 sequences are LNHDA and SQIVND (reference sequence). The CDR3 loop spans 14 amino acids. DNA of the CDR3: TGTGCCAGTAACCGCCGACCGAACACCGGGGAGCTGTTTTTT. Encoded protein: CASNRRPNTGELFF.

This clonotype was picked up a small number of times. This rearrangement joins TRBV5-1 to TRBJ2-5; weak D call: TRBD2 (5 bases). The CDR3 extends over 14 amino acids. V was clipped by 4 bases and J by 3 bases, with 13 bases between them. CDR1 and CDR2 from the germline V gene are SGHRS and YFSETQ. CDR3 sequence reads: CASSEGLRKETQYF. CDR3 nucleotides: TGCGCCAGCAGCGAGGGTCTACGAAAAGAGACCCAGTACTTC. The full variable domain, completed using reference TRBV5-1 and TRBJ2-5, is KAGVTQTPRYLIKTRGQQVTLSCSPISGHRSVSWYQQTPGQGLQFLFEYFSETQRNKGNFPGRFSGRQFSNSRSEMNVSTLELGDSALYLCASSEGLRKETQYFGPGTRLLVL.

This clonotype was picked up one time. Lacking the conserved final phenylalanine or tryptophan, this CDR3 likely reflects a read error. The DNA is omitted, as the CDR3 cannot be located on it reliably, and the CDR3 follows TCRdb's listing. The chain couples TRBV12-3 or TRBV12-4 to TRBJ2-7. The CDR3 totals 8 residues, both ends included. CDR3 loop: CASSLRGG.

The sample holds a few counts of this clonotype. One junction end disagrees with the germline gene, perhaps due to a read error. The chain is built from TRBV6-1 and TRBJ2-2; D is perhaps TRBD1 (6 bases). The CDR3 extends over 15 amino acids. Germline V CDR1 and CDR2: MNHNS, SASEGT. The CDR3 spells CASSEEVQGTGEPFF. DNA of the CDR3: TGTGCCAGCAGTGAAGAGGTCCAGGGGACCGGGGAGCCGTTTTTT.

This clonotype was recorded at least ten times. The chain employs TRBV19 and TRBJ1-1, with a weak D call TRBD1 (5 bases). Trimming took off 3 bases at V and 5 bases at J, with 13 bases between the two ends. The CDR3 sequence is 14 residues long. The germline V gene encodes CDR1 LNHDA and CDR2 SQIVND (reference sequence). The CDR3 spells CASSMGAGRTEAFF. The DNA for the CDR3 is TGTGCCAGTAGTATGGGTGCAGGGCGAACTGAAGCTTTCTTT. The complete variable domain, with remaining parts taken from reference TRBV19 and TRBJ1-1, reads DGGITQSPKYLFRKEGQNVTLSCEQNLNHDAMYWYRQDPGQGLRLIYYSQIVNDFQKGDIAEGYSVSREKKESFPLTVTSAQKNPTAFYLCASSMGAGRTEAFFGQGTRLTVV.

This clonotype was seen many times. This rearrangement joins TRBV28 to TRBJ1-3; D is ambiguous. The CDR3 runs to 16 residues. Deletions cut 6 bases from V and 0 bases from J, with 15 bases between. The germline gives CDR1 MDHEN, CDR2 SYDVKM. CDR3 DNA: TGTGCCAGCAGAAATAACGGACCGGTCTCTGGAAACACCATATATTTT. It is translated as CASRNNGPVSGNTIYF.

In its sample, this clonotype was seen many times. A junction boundary mismatches the germline segment, possibly from a read error. This chain connects TRBV5-1 to TRBJ1-1; possibly TRBD1 for D (6 bases). The CDR3 has 15 residues. Germline V lookup: CDR1 SGHRS, CDR2 YFSETQ. Here the CDR3 reads CASSLMTGGATEAFF. The CDR3 region has the DNA TGTGCCAGCAGCTTGATGACAGGCGGTGCCACTGAAGCTTTCTTT.

V gene TRBV9 combines with J gene TRBJ2-1; D not resolved. The germline CDR1 and CDR2 sequences are SGDLS and YYNGEE. Trimming shortened V by 0 bases and J by 0 bases, and 7 bases separated the two germline ends. The CDR3 is 15 residues long. Written as DNA, the CDR3 is TGTGCCAGCAGCGTAGCGCCGAGCTCCTACAATGAGCAGTTCTTC. Protein product: CASSVAPSSYNEQFF.

This clonotype has a count of ten or more. This rearrangement joins TRBV7-9 to TRBJ2-7, with 7 bases fitting TRBD1. The germline gives CDR1 SEHNR, CDR2 FQNEAQ (reference sequence). The V segment lost 5 bases and the J segment 6 bases; nucleotides outside the gene matches: 10. CDR3 length: 14 residues. The CDR3 region is CASSHNDRESEQYF. The CDR3 coding sequence is TGTGCCAGCAGCCATAACGACAGGGAAAGCGAGCAGTACTTC.

The sample holds many counts of this clonotype. CDR3 loop: CASSLVRMNTEAFF. Here the CDR3 DNA reads TGTGCCAGCAGCTTGGTCAGGATGAACACTGAAGCTTTCTTT. The chain combines TRBV5-6 with TRBJ1-1; the D is unclear. The length of the CDR3 is 14 residues. The germline CDR1 and CDR2 sequences are SGHDT and YYEEEE. The ends were cut back, 0 bases at V and 0 bases at J, with 6 bases in the middle.

The rearrangement links TRBV20-1 to TRBJ1-5; TRBD1 is a possible D gene (6 bases). CDR3 size: 14 residues. The germline V gene has CDR1 DFQATT and CDR2 SNEGSKA (reference sequence). V was pared by 6 bases and J by 9 bases, with 21 bases between. The CDR3 reads CSAALGGASRPQHF. The CDR3 nucleotides are TGCAGTGCCGCCTTAGGGGGGGCGTCACGGCCCCAGCATTTT.

Ten or more counts support this clonotype. V is TRBV11-2 and J is TRBJ2-5; D call uncertain. CDR3 length: 15 residues. V was trimmed by 3 bases and J by 3 bases, leaving 14 bases between them. Germline V gives CDR1 SGHAT, CDR2 FQNNGV. The CDR3 DNA follows: TGTGCCAGCAGCTTTTGGGCAGGAGAAAAAGAGACCCAGTACTTC. As protein: CASSFWAGEKETQYF.

The table lists this clonotype with many counts. The V gene is TRBV29-1, the J gene TRBJ2-7, with 10 nucleotides matching TRBD2. Germline V gene lookup returns CDR1 SQVTM and CDR2 ANQGSEA. V shed 7 bases, J shed 2 bases, and the junction held 5 bases outside the gene matches. CDR3 length: 13 residues. CDR3 DNA sequence: TGCAGCGCCACTAGCGGGGCCACCTACGAGCAGTACTTC. It is translated as CSATSGATYEQYF.

V gene TRBV18 combines with J gene TRBJ2-2; D is possibly TRBD1 or TRBD2 (5 bases each). The V end was cut by 4 bases, the J end by 4 bases, with 10 bases between. CDR1 and CDR2 (germline): KGHSH, LQKENI. CDR3 length: 14 amino acids. The CDR3 nucleotides are TGTGCCAGCTCACTTCAGAGGGGCACCGGGGAGCTGTTTTTT. Residues: CASSLQRGTGELFF.